Listed below are T cell receptor beta chains from one sample, sequenced in a study of cytomegalovirus exposure and HLA in healthy donors. The method was immunoSEQ multiplex PCR; TCRdb's version includes in-frame clones alone and lacks a portion of them. This repertoire shows over 80,000 clones, around 73% found once; its top ten account for about 3%. The source material was PBMCs. The receptors were sampled from a woman between 35 and 50 years old in good health and CMV-seronegative. The CDR3 runs from the conserved cysteine through the conserved F or W. A D gene is named only where the DNA matches it firmly. The size field is filled for only some rows; it gives once, few, many or a size class.

TRBV9	few	TRBD2	TRBJ2-1	TGTGCCAGCAGCGTAGGGGGGGGGATTCGGAATGAGCAGTTCTTC	CASSVGGGIRNEQFF
TRBV28	-	-	TRBJ2-7	TGTGCCAGCAGTTTTGACACCTCCTACGAGCAGTACTTC	CASSFDTSYEQYF
TRBV5-1	-	-	TRBJ1-1	TGCGCCAGCAGCTTGGTAGGTTCAGGCACTGAAGCTTTCTTT	CASSLVGSGTEAFF
TRBV6-6	-	-	TRBJ2-5	TGTGCCAGCAGTTACTCGACAGCCCAAGAGACCCAGTACTTC	CASSYSTAQETQYF
TRBV11-3	few	-	TRBJ2-1	TGTGCCAGCAGCTTAAACAGCAATGAGCAGTTCTTC	CASSLNSNEQFF
TRBV18	-	TRBD2	TRBJ2-3	TGTGCCAGCTCACCATACCCGAGCGGGGTTAACCCTAGCACAGATACGCAGTATTTT	CASSPYPSGVNPSTDTQYF
TRBV4-2	-	-	TRBJ2-2	TGTGCCAGCAGCCGGGACTTTGAGAGCGGGGAGCTGTTTTTT	CASSRDFESGELFF
TRBV5-4	-	-	TRBJ1-2	TGTGCCAGCAGCTGGGGCAGAGCGATCTCGGGCTATGGCTACACCTTC	CASSWGRAISGYGYTF
TRBV19	-	-	TRBJ2-7	TGTGCCAGTAGTATGTTACAGGGCGGCTACGAGCAGTACTTC	CASSMLQGGYEQYF
TRBV5-1	-	TRBD2	TRBJ2-1	TGCGCCAGCAGCTCCGGACTAGCGGGAGGCTGGGCCTACAATGAGCAGTTCTTC	CASSSGLAGGWAYNEQFF
TRBV5-4	once	-	TRBJ1-4	TGTGCCAGCAGCGAATTGGGAGGGACCCTGGAGAAACTGTTTTTT	CASSELGGTLEKLFF
TRBV19	few	-	TRBJ2-2	TGTGCCAGTAGTATAATGGGGCCTTGGAAGAGCAGGGGATCAGGCGTCGCCGGGGAGCTGTTTTTT	CASSIMGPWKSRGSGVAGELFF
TRBV28	-	-	TRBJ2-1	TGTGCCACCTGGAGGGCAAAAAATGAGCAGTTCTTC	CATWRAKNEQFF
TRBV30	-	-	TRBJ2-5	TGTGCCTGGAGTGCAGCCAGTTACGGAGCCCAGTACTTC	CAWSAASYGAQYF
TRBV11-2	-	TRBD1	TRBJ2-2	TGTGCCAGCAGCTTAGCGTTCAGGGGGCGGACCGGGGAGCTGTTTTTT	CASSLAFRGRTGELFF
TRBV28	-	TRBD1	TRBJ2-7	TGTGCCAGCAGCCTCCGGGACAGGGACGGCGAGCAGTACTTC	CASSLRDRDGEQYF
TRBV19	-	-	TRBJ1-4	TGTGCCAGTAGTATTTCAGCCGACAGAGAAAAACTGTTTTTT	CASSISADREKLFF
TRBV29-1	-	TRBD2	TRBJ2-5	TGCAGCGTCTGGACTAGCGGGAGTAGCGGGACCCAGTACTTC	CSVWTSGSSGTQYF
TRBV11-3	once	-	TRBJ2-1	TGTGCCAGCAGCTTCCGCGCAACCGACTACAATGAGCAGTTCTTC	CASSFRATDYNEQFF
TRBV4-1	-	-	TRBJ2-5	TGCGCCAGCAGCCCCACGGAGGGGAGTGGCGAGACCCAGTACTTC	CASSPTEGSGETQYF
TRBV7-2	-	-	TRBJ2-1	TGTGCCAGCAGCCAGGATGAGCAGTTCTTC	CASSQDEQFF
TRBV10-1	few	TRBD1	TRBJ2-2	TGCGCCAGCCAGACAGGGACCGGGGAGCTGTTTTTT	CASQTGTGELFF
TRBV7-3	-	-	TRBJ2-7	TGTGCCAGCAGCCCCCGGGCCGGGAACTACGAGCAGTACTTC	CASSPRAGNYEQYF
TRBV2	-	-	TRBJ1-4	TGTGCCAGCAGTGAAGACCAACAGGGCGCTAATGAAAAACTGTTTTTT	CASSEDQQGANEKLFF
TRBV5-1	-	-	TRBJ1-1	TGCGCCAGCAGCTTTGACAGCGTGGTAGCTTTCTTT	CASSFDSVVAFF
TRBV30	few	-	TRBJ1-5	TGTGCCTGGAGCGAGTACGGCAATCAGCCCCAGCATTTT	CAWSEYGNQPQHF
TRBV6-1	-	TRBD2	TRBJ2-2	TGTGCCAGCAGAGGGACTAGCGGGAGGTCCGGGGAGCTGTTTTTT	CASRGTSGRSGELFF
TRBV5-5	few	TRBD1	TRBJ2-3	TGTGCCAGCAGCTTGGCGGGGACAGGATCCACAGATACGCAGTATTTT	CASSLAGTGSTDTQYF
TRBV6-6	-	-	TRBJ2-5	TGTGCCAGCAGTTACGAGGGGGTTCAAGAGACCCAGTACTTC	CASSYEGVQETQYF
TRBV18	-	-	TRBJ2-3	TGTGCCAGCTCACCGCAGGGGCGCGGTACGCAGTATTTT	CASSPQGRGTQYF
TRBV28	-	TRBD1	TRBJ1-2	TGTGCCAGCAGTTCCCAGGACAGGGTCGATGGCTACACCTTC	CASSSQDRVDGYTF
TRBV7-2	-	TRBD2	TRBJ2-7	TGTGCCAGCAGCTTAGGGTTGGGGGGGGTCTACGAGCAGTACTTC	CASSLGLGGVYEQYF
TRBV19	-	-	TRBJ1-2	TGTGCCAGTAGTAGCAGGGGTCCCTATGGCTACACCTTC	CASSSRGPYGYTF
TRBV19	-	-	TRBJ2-1	TGTGCCAGTAGTATCGGCGGGCGGGGAGACCAGCAGTTCTTC	CASSIGGRGDQQFF
TRBV11-2	-	TRBD2	TRBJ2-1	TGTGCCAGCAGCCGATTAGGAGCGGGAGCGGGTGAGCAGTTCTTC	CASSRLGAGAGEQFF
TRBV18	-	-	TRBJ1-4	TGTGCCAGCTCACCCCAACAGGGCGAGGGGGAAAAACTGTTTTTT	CASSPQQGEGEKLFF
TRBV29-1	-	-	TRBJ1-2	TGCAGCGTTGGGGGTTTGAGGGATAACTATGGCTACACCTTC	CSVGGLRDNYGYTF
TRBV7-8	-	TRBD1	TRBJ1-4	TGTGCCAGCAGCCTTCGGACAGGGCTTTGGGAAAAACTGTTTTTT	CASSLRTGLWEKLFF
TRBV2	few	TRBD2	TRBJ2-7	TGTGCCAGCAGAGCTAGCGGTACCAGCTACGAGCAGTACTTC	CASRASGTSYEQYF
TRBV5-1	-	TRBD1	TRBJ2-5	TGCGCCAGCAGCTTCGGACAGGGAATAAGGACAGAGACCCAGTACTTC	CASSFGQGIRTETQYF
TRBV9	-	-	TRBJ2-1	TGTGCCAGCAGCGTAGAGACTACGGGCTACAATGAGCAGTTCTTC	CASSVETTGYNEQFF
TRBV9	many	TRBD1	TRBJ1-2	TGTGCCAGCAGCGGGACAGGGGGTTATGGCTACACCTTC	CASSGTGGYGYTF
TRBV5-1	-	TRBD1	TRBJ1-2	TGCGCCAGCAGCTTACTAGGGACAGGTGTTGACTATGGCTACACCTTC	CASSLLGTGVDYGYTF
TRBV6-1	-	TRBD1	TRBJ1-5	TGTGCCAGCAGTGACGGACAGGGCAATCAGCCCCAGCATTTT	CASSDGQGNQPQHF
TRBV6-6	-	-	TRBJ2-7	TGTGCCAGCAGTTCCCTAGGGGGTGAACTCTACGAGCAGTACTTC	CASSSLGGELYEQYF
TRBV7-2	-	TRBD1	TRBJ2-5	TGTGCCAGCAGCTTCGGACAGGGGAGCTACCAAGAGACCCAGTACTTC	CASSFGQGSYQETQYF
TRBV7-2	-	-	TRBJ2-5	TGTGCCAGCAGCCCAATGGACAATATGGAGACCCAGTACTTC	CASSPMDNMETQYF
TRBV5-1	-	-	TRBJ2-7	TGCGCCAGCAGCTTGCGCGGGGACCGCTCCTACGAGCAGTACTTC	CASSLRGDRSYEQYF
TRBV5-4	-	TRBD1	TRBJ2-7	TGTGCCAGCAGCTTGAGGGACAGGGGTAACTACGAGCAGTACTTC	CASSLRDRGNYEQYF
TRBV7-9	few	TRBD2	TRBJ2-1	TGTGCCAGCAGTTCGATTGGAGGGGCTAGCGGACACAATGAGCAGTTCTTC	CASSSIGGASGHNEQFF